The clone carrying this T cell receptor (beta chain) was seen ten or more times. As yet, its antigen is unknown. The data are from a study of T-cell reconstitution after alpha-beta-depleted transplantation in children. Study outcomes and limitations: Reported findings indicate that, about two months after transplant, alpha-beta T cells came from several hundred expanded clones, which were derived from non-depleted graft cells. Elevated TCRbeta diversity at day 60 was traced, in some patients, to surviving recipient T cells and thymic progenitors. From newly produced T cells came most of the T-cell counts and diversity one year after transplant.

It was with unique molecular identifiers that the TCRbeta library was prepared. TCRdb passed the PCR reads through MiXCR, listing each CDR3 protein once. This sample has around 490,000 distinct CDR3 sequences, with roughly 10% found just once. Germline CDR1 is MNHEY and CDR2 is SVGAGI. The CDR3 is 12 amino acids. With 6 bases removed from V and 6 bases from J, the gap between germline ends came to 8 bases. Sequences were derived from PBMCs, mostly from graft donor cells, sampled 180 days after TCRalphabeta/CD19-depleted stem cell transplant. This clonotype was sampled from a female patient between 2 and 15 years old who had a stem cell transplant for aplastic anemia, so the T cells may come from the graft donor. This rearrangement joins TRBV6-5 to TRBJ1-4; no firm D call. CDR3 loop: CASRGGDEKLFF. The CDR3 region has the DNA TGTGCCAGCAGAGGCGGGGATGAAAAACTGTTTTTT.